This passage covers 32 T cell receptor beta chains from one sample sequenced in a study of chemoradiotherapy in HPV16-positive cancers. Clones were read by immunoSEQ multiplex PCR, and TCRdb kept only the in-frame ones, dropping some. Seen here are about 4,800 clones, around 79% observed once, and the top ten hold more than 30%. This specimen was collected from a patient who underwent chemoradiotherapy. All receptors derive from a human donor with HPV-associated anogenital cancer.

This clone is termed hyperexpanded. The genes are TRBV19 and TRBJ2-2; possible D gene TRBD1, 6 bases. CDR3 length: 13 residues. Per the germline V gene, CDR1 is LNHDA and CDR2 is SQIVND (reference sequence). The germline V and J ends were trimmed by 7 bases and 5 bases, with 11 bases remaining between them. As DNA, the CDR3 is TGTGCCAGTAACAGGGAAAATACCGGGGAGCTGTTTTTT. Its protein product is CASNRENTGELFF.

This clone was observed a single time. The chain joins TRBV11-2 to TRBJ1-1; maybe TRBD1 (6 bases). The CDR3 has 16 amino acids. Germline V gene lookup returns CDR1 SGHAT and CDR2 FQNNGV. The ends were cut back, 5 bases at V and 1 base at J, with 17 bases in the middle. The CDR3 DNA is TGTGCCAGCAGCGACGGGACAAGTGTGGCGAACACTGAAGCTTTCTTT. Amino acids: CASSDGTSVANTEAFF.

The rearrangement links TRBV19 to TRBJ1-1, with 8 bases matching TRBD1. This CDR3 is built from 13 residues. Germline CDR1 LNHDA, CDR2 SQIVND (reference sequence). The junction had 5 bases not matched to a gene; V was cut back by 1 base and J by 10 bases. The CDR3 bases are TGTGCCAGTAGTATAGGACAGGGGTATGGAGCTTTCTTT. Its translation is CASSIGQGYGAFF.

The genes are TRBV11-2 and TRBJ2-7; 8 bases align to TRBD2. Germline lookup yields CDR1 SGHAT and CDR2 FQNNGV. The J segment lost 2 bases and the V segment lost 2 bases, leaving 11 bases of the junction unmatched. CDR3 length equals 17 residues. The CDR3: CASSLRAPQAGAYEQYF. CDR3 in DNA: TGTGCCAGCAGCTTACGAGCCCCCCAAGCGGGGGCCTACGAGCAGTACTTC.

The chain recombines TRBV11-2 with TRBJ1-1, with D uncertain. Trimming shortened V by 1 base and J by 0 bases, and 9 bases separated the two germline ends. The CDR3 is 15 amino acids. The germline V gene encodes CDR1 SGHAT and CDR2 FQNNGV. The CDR3: CASSLGTGMNTEAFF. CDR3 nucleotides: TGTGCCAGCAGCTTAGGAACGGGGATGAACACTGAAGCTTTCTTT.

The chain has TRBV6-5 and TRBJ2-5; maybe TRBD1 (6 bases). TRBJ2-7 matches the DNA end more closely, so the J call is doubtful. CDR1 is MNHEY, CDR2 SVGAGI, per germline. CDR3 length: 15 residues. The DNA for the CDR3 is TGTGCCAGCAGACTTAACAGGGAAGCTTCCTACGAGCAGTACTTC. Amino acid sequence: CASRLNREASYEQYF.

This chain uses TRBV19 with TRBJ2-7; 8 bases are shared with TRBD1. With V trimmed by 5 bases and J by 2 bases, 5 bases remained unmatched. The CDR3 has 14 amino acids. Per germline, CDR1 LNHDA and CDR2 SQIVND (reference sequence). CDR3 in amino acids: CASSSGTGTYEQYF. The CDR3, as DNA: TGTGCCAGTAGTTCCGGGACAGGTACCTACGAGCAGTACTTC.

The CDR3 loop is CASSLSSYSYEQYF. In DNA form, the CDR3 reads TGTGCCAGCAGTTTGAGTTCCTACTCCTACGAGCAGTACTTC. The V call is TRBV27, the J call TRBJ2-7; D not certain. Per the germline V gene, CDR1 is MNHEY and CDR2 is SMNVEV (reference sequence). Trimming pared 3 bases from V and 0 bases from J, leaving 9 bases between. The CDR3 is 14 amino acids.

The V gene is TRBV11-2, the J gene TRBJ2-3; D is tentatively TRBD1 or TRBD2 (5 bases each). V lost 3 bases to trimming and J lost 6 bases, with 16 bases between them. The CDR3 totals 15 residues. Germline CDR1 is SGHAT and CDR2 is FQNNGV. CDR3 sequence reads: CASSLSGARADTQYF. CDR3 in DNA: TGTGCCAGCAGCTTGTCCGGGGCTCGGGCGGATACGCAGTATTTT.

The chain links TRBV7-8 to TRBJ2-1; 8 bases match TRBD2. CDR1 is SGHVS and CDR2 is FQNEAQ in the germline V gene. The V gene end was trimmed by 6 bases and the J gene end by 8 bases; junction bases not matched to a gene: 15. The length of the CDR3 is 16 residues. This CDR3 is CASRLQTSESSDEQFF. The CDR3 coding sequence is TGTGCCAGCAGGTTACAGACTAGCGAGAGTTCGGATGAGCAGTTCTTC.

This clone was counted a few times. The gene calls are TRBV5-1 and TRBJ2-5; TRBD2 matches 9 bases. The CDR3 extends over 13 amino acids. Germline V gene sequence: CDR1 SGHRS, CDR2 YFSETQ. J lost 3 bases, V lost 5 bases, and 2 bases had no gene match. CDR3 in amino acids: CASRTSGKETQYF. The CDR3 nucleotides are TGCGCCAGCAGGACTAGCGGAAAAGAGACCCAGTACTTC.

This sequence joins TRBV5-1 and TRBJ1-2; D gene uncertain. This CDR3 region has 15 residues. Germline CDR1 SGHRS, CDR2 YFSETQ. V was clipped by 1 base and J by 0 bases, with 10 bases between them. The CDR3 here is CASSLLPATNYGYTF. The CDR3 region has the DNA TGCGCCAGCAGCTTGCTCCCAGCAACTAACTATGGCTACACCTTC.

This clone was counted a few times. This chain links TRBV7-3 with TRBJ2-1; 8 bases fit TRBD2. From germline, CDR1 is SGHTA and CDR2 FQGTGA. The V and J ends lost 5 bases and 15 bases, in that order; junction bases with no gene match: 9. The CDR3 is 12 residues long. CDR3 region: CASSNSGTRRFF. CDR3 DNA sequence: TGTGCCAGCAGCAACTCCGGGACTAGACGGTTCTTC.

The genes are TRBV2 and TRBJ2-3, with 10 bases that match TRBD1. Trimming cost V 6 bases and J 4 bases; bases outside gene matches: 4. The germline V gene encodes CDR1 SNHLY and CDR2 FYNNEI. The CDR3 has 14 amino acids. The CDR3, as DNA: TGTGCCAGCAGCCGGGACAGGGGCCCAGATACGCAGTATTTT. Protein product: CASSRDRGPDTQYF.

This sequence joins TRBV5-1 and TRBJ1-4; tentative D call: TRBD1 (6 bases). Germline CDR1 SGHRS, CDR2 YFSETQ. The V end lost 0 bases, the J end lost 8 bases, and 14 bases lay between the germline ends. CDR3 size: 15 residues. CDR3: CASSLAVEGGEKLFF. The CDR3 DNA follows: TGCGCCAGCAGCTTGGCCGTTGAGGGGGGCGAAAAACTGTTTTTT.

In its sample, this clone was seen a few times. This rearrangement joins TRBV6-5 to TRBJ2-7; TRBD2 agrees at 8 bases. Trimming at V came to 0 bases and at J to 7 bases, leaving 5 bases not matched to a gene. Germline lookup yields CDR1 MNHEY and CDR2 SVGAGI. CDR3 length equals 14 residues. DNA of the CDR3: TGTGCCAGCAGTTACTCAGCGGGAGTGCAAGAGCAGTACTTC. It encodes CASSYSAGVQEQYF.

The chain joins TRBV11-1 to TRBJ2-3; the match to TRBD2 covers 8 bases. The CDR3 is 17 amino acids. J was trimmed by 10 bases and V by 5 bases; bases with no gene match: 20. CDR1 SGHAT and CDR2 FQDESV come from the germline V gene (reference sequence). The CDR3 protein is CASSPTLSGTSGGAQYF. The CDR3 DNA reads TGTGCCAGCAGCCCCACCCTCTCCGGGACTAGTGGCGGGGCGCAGTATTTT.

The rearrangement uses TRBV9 and TRBJ2-5; D remains unclear. In germline, CDR1 is SGDLS, CDR2 YYNGEE. Trimming cost V 2 bases and J 4 bases, with 12 bases left between them. This CDR3 has 14 residues. CDR3 nucleotide sequence: TGTGCCAGCAGCGTTGAACCGAACGCAGAGACCCAGTACTTC. It translates to CASSVEPNAETQYF.

The chain employs TRBV29-1 and TRBJ1-1, with TRBD1 as a possible D gene (6 bases). V lost 5 bases to trimming and J lost 4 bases, with 14 bases between them. The germline CDR1 and CDR2 sequences are SQVTM and ANQGSEA. The CDR3 extends over 13 amino acids. The CDR3 sequence is CSVRDTGFTEAFF. CDR3 nucleotides: TGCAGCGTTCGGGACACCGGGTTCACTGAAGCTTTCTTT.

This chain connects TRBV12-5 to TRBJ2-1; D tentatively reads TRBD1 or TRBD2 (5 bases each). The CDR3 runs to 15 residues. CDR1 is LGHNT and CDR2 is FRNRAP in the germline V gene. The V end lost 5 bases, the J end lost 4 bases, and 15 bases lay between the germline ends. The CDR3 spells CASGEGPLGYNEQFF. CDR3 DNA sequence: TGTGCTAGTGGTGAGGGACCCCTTGGGTACAATGAGCAGTTCTTC.

This rearrangement joins TRBV5-1 to TRBJ1-2; the match to TRBD1 covers 9 bases. Germline-derived CDR1 and CDR2 are SGHRS and YFSETQ. This CDR3 is built from 14 residues. Trimming at V came to 5 bases and at J to 7 bases, leaving 9 bases not matched to a gene. In DNA form, the CDR3 reads TGCGCCAGCAGTGCTGGGACAGGGTCTTCTGGCTACACCTTC. The encoded protein is CASSAGTGSSGYTF.

The chain employs TRBV6-1 and TRBJ2-1, with 10 bases aligning to TRBD2. V lost 4 bases and J lost 4; bases outside the gene matches: 7. In germline, CDR1 is MNHNS, CDR2 SASEGT. The CDR3 runs to 16 residues. CDR3 coding DNA: TGTGCCAGCAGTGGACCAGCGGGAGGGTCTTACAATGAGCAGTTCTTC. Its protein product is CASSGPAGGSYNEQFF.

This clone was found a few times. This rearrangement joins TRBV2 to TRBJ2-2, with D unresolved. The CDR3 sequence is 13 residues long. Deletions cut 8 bases from V and 4 bases from J, with 11 bases between. CDR1 and CDR2 (germline): SNHLY, FYNNEI. CDR3 sequence: CASRVLGTGELFF. As DNA, the CDR3 is TGTGCCAGCCGAGTCCTCGGCACCGGGGAGCTGTTTTTT.

The chain uses TRBV6-1 and TRBJ2-3; D remains ambiguous. CDR1 is MNHNS, CDR2 SASEGT, per germline. V shed 2 bases and J shed 5 bases, with 11 bases lying between them. The CDR3 is 14 residues long. In nucleotides, the CDR3 is TGTGCCAGCAGTGAACACGGCTTCAAAGATACGCAGTATTTT. Amino acids: CASSEHGFKDTQYF.

As to this clone: A junction end diverges from the germline sequence, so it may reflect a read error. The chain recombines TRBV4-2 with TRBJ1-4; TRBD1 matches at 7 bases. Germline assignment: CDR1 LGHNA and CDR2 YNFKEQ. The CDR3 contains 15 residues. The CDR3 coding sequence is TGTGCCAGCAGCGAAGAACAGGGGACCGATGAAAAACTGTTTTTT. Protein sequence: CASSEEQGTDEKLFF.

The chain carries TRBV30 and TRBJ1-6; the D is unclear. Per germline, CDR1 GTSNPN and CDR2 SVGIG (reference sequence). With 2 bases removed from V and 7 bases from J, the gap between germline ends came to 6 bases. This CDR3 region has 12 residues. The CDR3 reads CAWSRRNSPLHF. CDR3 DNA sequence: TGTGCCTGGAGTAGACGGAATTCACCCCTCCACTTT.

V gene TRBV2 combines with J gene TRBJ1-6; 7 nucleotides line up with TRBD1. J gave up 7 bases and V 8 bases, and 5 bases lay outside the gene matches. Germline lookup yields CDR1 SNHLY and CDR2 FYNNEI. This CDR3 has 13 amino acids. This chain's CDR3 is CASSGTENSPLHF. CDR3 sequence (DNA): TGTGCCAGCTCCGGGACAGAGAATTCACCCCTCCACTTT.

The gene calls are TRBV7-2 and TRBJ2-6; D unclear. V was clipped by 5 bases and J by 0 bases, with 14 bases between them. Germline loops: CDR1 SGHTA, CDR2 FQGNSA. The CDR3 is 17 amino acids. As DNA, the CDR3 is TGTGCCAGCAGCGACCCGGGTTCCCACTCTGGGGCCAACGTCCTGACTTTC. The encoded protein is CASSDPGSHSGANVLTF.

The chain is built from TRBV27 and TRBJ2-2; D might be TRBD1 (6 bases). Deletions cut 7 bases from V and 6 bases from J, with 21 bases between. The CDR3 extends over 16 amino acids. Germline values: CDR1 MNHEY, CDR2 SMNVEV (reference sequence). The CDR3 protein is CASTYTGTFLAGELFF. The CDR3 bases are TGTGCCAGCACGTACACAGGGACATTCTTGGCCGGGGAGCTGTTTTTT.

The chain couples TRBV7-2 to TRBJ1-2; TRBD1 agrees at 7 bases. The CDR3 length is 14 residues. Germline CDR1 and CDR2: SGHTA and FQGNSA. The trim removed 6 bases at V and 7 bases at J, leaving 11 bases unmatched. CDR3 bases: TGTGCCAGCAGTCCTCCAGAGACAGGGCTTGGCTACACCTTC. As protein: CASSPPETGLGYTF.

V usage is TRBV10-3 and J usage is TRBJ2-7; D gene unclear. Germline CDR1 ENHRY, CDR2 SYGVKD. This CDR3 comprises 15 residues. The V end lost 3 bases, the J end lost 3 bases, and 15 bases lay between the germline ends. CDR3: CAISDPTLSLYEQYF. The CDR3 nucleotides are TGTGCCATCAGTGACCCTACTCTATCCCTCTACGAGCAGTACTTC.

The chain has TRBV30 and TRBJ1-5; D uncertain. The CDR3 runs to 13 residues. CDR1 GTSNPN and CDR2 SVGIG come from the germline V gene (reference sequence). V was pared by 0 bases and J by 6 bases, with 9 bases between. The CDR3 sequence is CAWSVRTGQPQHF. The CDR3, as DNA: TGTGCCTGGAGTGTCCGAACGGGTCAGCCCCAGCATTTT.